A selection of T cell receptor beta chains follows, all from one sample in a study of radiotherapy plus CTLA-4 blockade in lung cancer. The protocol was immunoSEQ multiplex PCR, while the TCRdb copy is restricted to in-frame clones and leaves out a portion. The data show approximately 47,000 clones, 63% seen once. Sequencing used peripheral blood, obtained from a patient treated with radiotherapy plus ipilimumab. The receptor set was obtained from a human donor with non-small cell lung cancer who had a partial response to radiotherapy plus ipilimumab. Each CDR3 is given with its conserved first and last residue. D genes are given only for firm matches. Clone size is shown for a subset of rows, as once, few, many or a class of expanded clone.

abundance | len | j_gene | v_gene | d_gene | CDR3aa | CDR3nt
few | 15 | TRBJ2-7 | TRBV5-1 | TRBD2 | CASSYGGGRGYEQYF | TGCGCCAGCAGCTACGGGGGGGGCCGGGGATACGAGCAGTACTTC
. | 13 | TRBJ1-2 | TRBV2 | . | CASSEAGGYGYTF | TGTGCCAGCAGTGAAGCGGGGGGTTATGGCTACACCTTC
. | 13 | TRBJ2-1 | TRBV10-3 | . | CAISESIGGEQFF | TGTGCCATCAGTGAGTCGATAGGGGGTGAGCAGTTCTTC
. | 14 | TRBJ1-1 | TRBV5-1 | . | CASSLAAGVAEAFF | TGCGCCAGCAGCTTGGCGGCGGGAGTAGCTGAAGCTTTCTTT
. | 14 | TRBJ2-1 | TRBV27 | . | CASSLSADYNEQFF | TGTGCCAGCAGTTTATCTGCAGACTACAATGAGCAGTTCTTC
. | 16 | TRBJ2-3 | TRBV7-9 | TRBD2 | CASSAGLAGVADTQYF | TGTGCCAGCAGCGCAGGACTAGCGGGGGTAGCAGATACGCAGTATTTT
. | 14 | TRBJ1-5 | TRBV6-5 | . | CASSPTGSNQPQHF | TGTGCCAGCAGCCCGACAGGTAGCAATCAGCCCCAGCATTTT
. | 13 | TRBJ2-3 | TRBV30 | . | CAWSVHSTDTQYF | TGTGCCTGGAGTGTACACAGCACAGATACGCAGTATTTT
. | 18 | TRBJ1-6 | TRBV15 | . | CATSRERLGLNNNSPLHF | TGTGCCACCAGCAGAGAAAGGCTTGGGCTGAATAATAATTCACCCCTCCACTTT
. | 15 | TRBJ1-3 | TRBV18 | . | CASSPSWGPGNTIYF | TGTGCCAGCTCACCATCGTGGGGGCCCGGAAACACCATATATTTT
. | 15 | TRBJ1-1 | TRBV19 | . | CASSKPPISDTEAFF | TGTGCCAGTAGTAAACCCCCTATATCGGACACTGAAGCTTTCTTT
. | 13 | TRBJ2-1 | TRBV7-9 | . | CASSPRDYNEQFF | TGTGCCAGCAGCCCCCGGGACTACAATGAGCAGTTCTTC
. | 13 | TRBJ1-2 | TRBV5-4 | TRBD1 | CASSLQGIDGYTF | TGTGCCAGCAGTTTACAGGGGATCGATGGCTACACCTTC
. | 15 | TRBJ2-7 | TRBV6-5 | TRBD2 | CASGLAGGCSYEQYF | TGTGCCAGCGGACTAGCGGGAGGGTGCTCCTACGAGCAGTACTTC
. | 15 | TRBJ2-6 | TRBV7-9 | . | CASSLVLSGANVLTF | TGTGCCAGCAGCTTAGTCCTCTCTGGGGCCAACGTCCTGACTTTC
once | 18 | TRBJ2-3 | TRBV7-9 | . | CASRQRPSRGIRRDTQYF | TGTGCCAGCAGACAACGACCCTCCAGGGGTATAAGGAGGGATACGCAGTATTTT
medium-sized | 15 | TRBJ1-5 | TRBV2 | TRBD1 | CASSEEAGGIQPQHF | TGTGCCAGCAGTGAAGAGGCAGGGGGCATTCAGCCCCAGCATTTT
few | 14 | TRBJ1-4 | TRBV9 | . | CASSVGGGNEKLFF | TGTGCCAGCAGCGTAGGAGGAGGGAATGAAAAACTGTTTTTT
. | 15 | TRBJ2-3 | TRBV27 | . | CASSQGTAQMGTQYF | TGTGCCAGCAGTCAGGGGACCGCCCAGATGGGTACGCAGTATTTT
few | 17 | TRBJ2-7 | TRBV5-4 | . | CASSLTRDGGLTYEQYF | TGTGCCAGCAGCTTGACGCGGGATGGAGGGCTGACCTACGAGCAGTACTTC
. | 16 | TRBJ2-3 | TRBV18 | TRBD2 | CASSPKAGLAWDTQYF | TGTGCCAGCTCACCAAAGGCGGGACTAGCTTGGGATACGCAGTATTTT
. | 13 | TRBJ1-6 | TRBV5-1 | . | CASRGDYNSPLHF | TGCGCCAGCAGGGGCGACTATAATTCACCCCTCCACTTT
. | 15 | TRBJ2-2 | TRBV5-4 | . | CASSQDLLAPGELFF | TGTGCCAGCAGCCAAGATTTATTAGCGCCCGGGGAGCTGTTTTTT
. | 10 | TRBJ1-1 | TRBV20-1 | TRBD1 | CSASDREAFF | TGCAGTGCTTCGGACAGGGAAGCTTTCTTT
. | 14 | TRBJ2-2 | TRBV6-1 | TRBD2 | CASSVSGSPGELFF | TGTGCCAGCAGTGTTAGCGGGAGTCCCGGGGAGCTGTTTTTT
. | 16 | TRBJ2-6 | TRBV14 | . | CASSRITSSGANVLTF | TGTGCCAGCAGCCGAATTACAAGCTCTGGGGCCAACGTCCTGACTTTC
. | 13 | TRBJ1-2 | TRBV6-1 | . | CASSDTGIYGYTF | TGTGCCAGTTCCGACACAGGGATCTATGGCTACACCTTC
. | 14 | TRBJ2-1 | TRBV7-3 | . | CASSRAPGDNEQFF | TGTGCCAGCAGCCGGGCTCCCGGGGACAATGAGCAGTTCTTC
. | 16 | TRBJ2-7 | TRBV9 | TRBD1 | CASSVGGTGVPYEQYF | TGTGCCAGCAGCGTAGGGGGGACAGGGGTGCCCTACGAGCAGTACTTC
. | 16 | TRBJ2-1 | TRBV4-1 | TRBD1 | CASSQDRGQGSNEQFF | TGCGCCAGCAGCCAAGATCGTGGACAGGGATCCAATGAGCAGTTCTTC
. | 16 | TRBJ1-6 | TRBV4-1 | . | CASSQERSREDSPLHF | TGCGCCAGCAGCCAAGAAAGAAGTCGGGAGGATTCACCCCTCCACTTT
. | 14 | TRBJ2-1 | TRBV29-1 | . | CSVSAGNLGNEQFF | TGCAGCGTGAGCGCGGGAAATCTGGGCAATGAGCAGTTCTTC
. | 16 | TRBJ1-1 | TRBV9 | TRBD1 | CASSLSRDRGNTEAFF | TGTGCCAGCAGCTTGTCCCGGGACAGGGGAAACACTGAAGCTTTCTTT
. | 15 | TRBJ2-7 | TRBV5-1 | . | CASSLGLEVTYEQYF | TGCGCCAGCAGCTTGGGCTTGGAGGTAACCTACGAGCAGTACTTC
. | 13 | TRBJ1-1 | TRBV6-4 | . | CASSDRRNTEAFF | TGTGCCAGCAGTGATAGGAGGAACACTGAAGCTTTCTTT
. | 19 | TRBJ1-6 | TRBV27 | . | CASSSTGLDFILYNSPLHF | TGTGCCAGCAGTTCCACAGGGCTCGACTTTATTCTCTATAATTCACCCCTCCACTTT
. | 13 | TRBJ1-2 | TRBV7-2 | . | CASSSTGKPGYTF | TGTGCCAGCAGCTCCACAGGGAAACCTGGCTACACCTTC
. | 14 | TRBJ2-5 | TRBV30 | TRBD2 | CAWSLAGAWETQYF | TGTGCCTGGAGTCTAGCGGGAGCTTGGGAGACCCAGTACTTC
. | 13 | TRBJ1-6 | TRBV6-5 | . | CASTTKEDSPLHF | TGTGCCAGCACTACAAAAGAGGATTCACCCCTCCACTTT
. | 15 | TRBJ2-1 | TRBV7-2 | TRBD2 | CASRAGGGPYNEQFF | TGTGCCAGCCGCGCGGGCGGGGGGCCCTACAATGAGCAGTTCTTC
. | 14 | TRBJ2-3 | TRBV5-4 | . | CASSPFTSTDTQYF | TGTGCCAGCAGCCCTTTTACAAGCACAGATACGCAGTATTTT
once | 17 | TRBJ2-1 | TRBV27 | TRBD2 | CASSPRTSGTSYNEQFF | TGTGCCAGCAGTCCGCGGACTAGCGGGACCTCCTACAATGAGCAGTTCTTC
few | 13 | TRBJ2-2 | TRBV29-1 | . | CSVGHTNTGELFF | TGCAGCGTGGGACACACGAACACCGGGGAGCTGTTTTTT
. | 11 | TRBJ2-2 | TRBV30 | . | CAWRITGELFF | TGTGCCTGGCGTATAACCGGGGAGCTGTTTTTT
. | 15 | TRBJ1-1 | TRBV5-6 | . | CASSRVGTFNTEAFF | TGTGCCAGCAGCCGGGTCGGGACATTCAACACTGAAGCTTTCTTT
. | 19 | TRBJ2-3 | TRBV4-3 | TRBD2 | CASSQDSGAGGLNTDTQYF | TGCGCCAGCAGCCAAGATTCCGGTGCGGGGGGGCTAAACACAGATACGCAGTATTTT
once | 14 | TRBJ1-2 | TRBV5-1 | TRBD1 | CASSLGWTGDGYTF | TGCGCCAGCAGCCTTGGTTGGACAGGGGATGGCTACACCTTC
. | 17 | TRBJ2-3 | TRBV7-2 | . | CASSQQGGAGFEDTQYF | TGTGCCAGCAGTCAACAGGGGGGGGCCGGATTTGAAGATACGCAGTATTTT